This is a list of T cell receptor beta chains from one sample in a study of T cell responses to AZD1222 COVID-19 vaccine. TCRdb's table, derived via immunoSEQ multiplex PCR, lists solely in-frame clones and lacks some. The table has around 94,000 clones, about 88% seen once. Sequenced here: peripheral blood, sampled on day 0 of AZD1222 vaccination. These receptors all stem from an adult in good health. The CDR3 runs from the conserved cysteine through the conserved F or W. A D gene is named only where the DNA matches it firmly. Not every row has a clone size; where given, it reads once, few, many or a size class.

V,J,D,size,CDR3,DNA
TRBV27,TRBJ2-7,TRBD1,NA,CASSSPSHLGQDYEQYF,TGTGCCAGCAGTTCCCCAAGTCATCTCGGACAGGACTACGAGCAGTACTTC
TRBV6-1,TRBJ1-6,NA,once,CASSERFRGYNSPLHF,TGTGCCAGCAGTGAAAGGTTTAGGGGGTATAATTCACCCCTCCACTTT
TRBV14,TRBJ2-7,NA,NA,CASSQVGPYEQYF,TGTGCCAGCAGCCAAGTTGGGCCTTACGAGCAGTACTTC
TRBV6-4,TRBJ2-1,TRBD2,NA,CASSGTSGGASFEQFF,TGTGCCAGCAGTGGAACTAGCGGGGGGGCCTCGTTTGAGCAGTTCTTC
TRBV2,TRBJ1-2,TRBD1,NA,CASSGGQYGYTF,TGTGCCAGCAGTGGGGGACAGTATGGCTACACCTTC
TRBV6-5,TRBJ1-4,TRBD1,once,CASKPEGARGEKLFF,TGTGCCAGCAAGCCTGAGGGGGCAAGAGGTGAAAAACTGTTTTTT
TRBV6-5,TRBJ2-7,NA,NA,CASSYSSSYEQYF,TGTGCCAGCAGTTACTCGAGTAGCTACGAGCAGTACTTC
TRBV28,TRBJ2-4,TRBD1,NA,CASSLQGNIQYF,TGTGCCAGCAGCCTACAGGGGAACATTCAGTACTTC
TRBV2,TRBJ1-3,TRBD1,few,CASSVASGGGNTIYF,TGTGCCAGCAGTGTCGCGTCAGGGGGTGGAAACACCATATATTTT
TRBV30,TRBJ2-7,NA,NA,CAWTKLPGTHTYEQYF,TGTGCCTGGACCAAGTTGCCCGGGACACATACCTACGAGCAGTACTTC
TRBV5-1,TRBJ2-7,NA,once,CASSMNYEQYF,TGCGCCAGCAGCATGAACTACGAGCAGTACTTC
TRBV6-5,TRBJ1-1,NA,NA,CASSPSLGTEAFF,TGTGCCAGCAGCCCCAGCCTGGGGACTGAAGCTTTCTTT
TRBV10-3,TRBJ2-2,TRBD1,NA,CAISESRTGDTGELFF,TGTGCCATCAGTGAGTCTCGGACAGGGGACACCGGGGAGCTGTTTTTT
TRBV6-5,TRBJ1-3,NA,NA,CASSYTPPSGNTIYF,TGTGCCAGCAGTTACACCCCTCCCTCTGGAAACACCATATATTTT
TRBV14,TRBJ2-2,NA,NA,CASSQVRTANTGELFF,TGTGCCAGCAGCCAAGTCCGGACAGCGAACACCGGGGAGCTGTTTTTT
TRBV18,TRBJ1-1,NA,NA,CASSPTVANTEAFF,TGTGCCAGCTCACCAACCGTGGCGAACACTGAAGCTTTCTTT
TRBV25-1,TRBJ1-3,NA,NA,CASSENAGILWSNTIYF,TGTGCCAGCAGTGAAAATGCCGGGATACTCTGGAGTAACACCATATATTTT
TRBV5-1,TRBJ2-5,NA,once,CASSLETGPGTQYF,TGCGCCAGCAGCTTGGAAACAGGGCCAGGGACCCAGTACTTC
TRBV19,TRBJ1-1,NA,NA,CASSPSAVQNTEAFF,TGTGCCAGTAGTCCTTCCGCCGTCCAGAACACTGAAGCTTTCTTT
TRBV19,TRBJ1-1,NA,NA,CASSHFEGGTEAFF,TGTGCCAGTAGTCACTTTGAGGGGGGCACTGAAGCTTTCTTT
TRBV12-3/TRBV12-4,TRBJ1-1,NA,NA,CASSPEGRREAFF,TGTGCCAGCAGTCCAGAGGGGAGGCGGGAAGCTTTCTTT
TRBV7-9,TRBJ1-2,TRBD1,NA,CASSLEDRGLGGYTF,TGTGCCAGCAGCCTAGAGGACAGGGGGCTGGGTGGCTACACCTTC
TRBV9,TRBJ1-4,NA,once,CASSVGHREEKLFF,TGTGCCAGCAGCGTAGGACACCGGGAGGAAAAACTGTTTTTT
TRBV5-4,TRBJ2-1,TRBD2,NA,CASSWRGGNENEQFF,TGTGCCAGCAGCTGGCGGGGGGGGAATGAGAATGAGCAGTTCTTC
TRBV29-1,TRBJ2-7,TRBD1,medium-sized,CSVAEDRGYEQYF,TGCAGCGTTGCAGAGGACAGGGGATACGAGCAGTACTTC
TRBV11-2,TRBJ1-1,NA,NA,CASSIYDGVNTEAFF,TGTGCCAGCAGCATCTACGACGGAGTGAACACTGAAGCTTTCTTT
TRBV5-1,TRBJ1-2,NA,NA,CASSLSSEGGYTF,TGCGCCAGCAGCTTGTCTTCAGAGGGAGGCTACACCTTC
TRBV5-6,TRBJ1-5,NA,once,CASSPRIGGGGNQPQHF,TGTGCCAGCAGCCCCAGGATCGGGGGGGGAGGCAATCAGCCCCAGCATTTT
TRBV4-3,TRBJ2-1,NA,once,CASSQSEGAYNEQFF,TGCGCCAGCAGCCAATCGGAGGGGGCCTACAATGAGCAGTTCTTC